This T cell receptor (beta chain) derives from a study of T cell changes during pregnancy in multiple sclerosis. Looked up from germline, CDR1 is MRHNA and CDR2 is SNTAGT. V lost 4 bases to trimming and J lost 8 bases; unmatched junction nucleotides: 8. This CDR3 region has 15 residues. Profiled with immunoSEQ multiplex PCR; TCRdb holds only in-frame clones, not every one. The repertoire holds about 68,000 clones, with 92% as singletons. Material: peripheral blood, obtained in the second trimester of pregnancy. The sequence was obtained from a female donor in good health, enrolled as a control in a pregnancy study. V is TRBV6-4 and J is TRBJ2-1, with 10 bases identical to TRBD2. The chain's CDR3 is CASSVVLAGAYEQFF. CDR3 DNA sequence: TGTGCCAGCAGTGTTGTTCTAGCGGGAGCATATGAGCAGTTCTTC.